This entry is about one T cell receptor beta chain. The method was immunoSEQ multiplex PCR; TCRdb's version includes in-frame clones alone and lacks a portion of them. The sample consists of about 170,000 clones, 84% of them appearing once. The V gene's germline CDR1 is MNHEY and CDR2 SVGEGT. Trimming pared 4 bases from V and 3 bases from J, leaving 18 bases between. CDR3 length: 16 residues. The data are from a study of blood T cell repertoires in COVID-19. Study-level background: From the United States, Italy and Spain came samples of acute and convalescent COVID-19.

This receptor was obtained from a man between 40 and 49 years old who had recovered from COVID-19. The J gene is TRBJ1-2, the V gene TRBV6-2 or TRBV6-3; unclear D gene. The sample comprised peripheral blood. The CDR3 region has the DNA TGTGCCAGCAGTTCTTTAGAGACCCCGCGGGACTATGGCTACACCTTC. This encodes CASSSLETPRDYGYTF.